This T cell receptor beta chain was documented in a study of neurological immune-mediated disorders. Across the study: Disease course was recorded as relapsing-remitting for about 31 and secondary progressive for 3 of the 34 multiple sclerosis patients.

General study results and limits: TCR-beta repertoires seemed private in all groups, with no expanded CDR3 amino acid sequences shared. In HTLV-1-associated myelopathy, TCR clonal expansion was greatest, and in multiple sclerosis it was least, below healthy controls. Among 34 multiple sclerosis patients, phylogenetic grouping put the repertoires of 18 into a single related-CDR3 cluster, a possible signature.

Germline V gene lookup returns CDR1 LGHNA and CDR2 YNFKEQ. The length of the CDR3 is 15 residues. The V end lost 0 bases, the J end lost 1 base, and 4 bases lay between the germline ends. TCRdb processed the 5' RACE reads anew with MiXCR; each CDR3 protein has one entry. The profile shows approximately 100,000 distinct CDR3 sequences, around 3.4% of them singletons. In this sample, this clonotype turned up many times. The antigen is undetermined. The chain employs TRBV4-2 and TRBJ2-6, with unresolved D. This receptor was obtained from a young woman with multiple sclerosis. The source material was PBMCs. CDR3: CASSQDESGANVLTF. The CDR3 DNA reads TGTGCCAGCAGCCAAGATGAGTCTGGGGCCAACGTCCTGACTTTC.